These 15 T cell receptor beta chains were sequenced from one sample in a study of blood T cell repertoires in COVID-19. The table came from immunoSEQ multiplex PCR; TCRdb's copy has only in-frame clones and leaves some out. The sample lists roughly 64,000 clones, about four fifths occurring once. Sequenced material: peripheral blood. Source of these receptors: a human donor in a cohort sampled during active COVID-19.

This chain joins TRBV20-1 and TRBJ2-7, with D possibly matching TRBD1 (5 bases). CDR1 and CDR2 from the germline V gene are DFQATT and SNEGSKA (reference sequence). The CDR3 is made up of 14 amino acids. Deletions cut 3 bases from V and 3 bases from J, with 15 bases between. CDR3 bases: TGCAGTGCTAGTAGGGGATCTGGATACTACGAGCAGTACTTC. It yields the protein CSASRGSGYYEQYF.

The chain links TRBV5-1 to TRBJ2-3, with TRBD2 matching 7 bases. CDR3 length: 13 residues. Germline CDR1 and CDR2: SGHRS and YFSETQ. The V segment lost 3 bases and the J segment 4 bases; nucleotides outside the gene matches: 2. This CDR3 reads CASSWTSPDTQYF. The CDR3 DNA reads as TGCGCCAGCAGCTGGACTAGTCCAGATACGCAGTATTTT.

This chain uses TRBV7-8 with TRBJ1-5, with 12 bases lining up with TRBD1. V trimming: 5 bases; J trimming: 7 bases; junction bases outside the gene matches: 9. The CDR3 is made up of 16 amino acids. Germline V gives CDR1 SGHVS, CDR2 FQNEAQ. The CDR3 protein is CASSPRDRGLRQPQHF. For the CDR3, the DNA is TGTGCCAGCAGCCCCCGGGACAGGGGGCTACGGCAGCCCCAGCATTTT.

CDR3 in amino acids: CAISGTGSSYEQYF. The CDR3 DNA follows: TGTGCCATCAGTGGGACAGGTTCCTCCTACGAGCAGTACTTC. This chain uses TRBV10-3 with TRBJ2-7; TRBD1 aligns across 7 bases. CDR1 and CDR2 (germline): ENHRY, SYGVKD. J was trimmed by 0 bases and V by 4 bases; bases with no gene match: 3. The CDR3 consists of 14 residues.

In DNA, the CDR3 is TGTGCTAGTGGTTTGGGGGCAGGGGGCGCGACCCAGTACTTC. Amino acid sequence: CASGLGAGGATQYF. The chain employs TRBV12-5 and TRBJ2-5; 8 nucleotides agree with TRBD1. In germline, CDR1 is LGHNT, CDR2 FRNRAP. The CDR3 length is 14 residues. Trimming took 1 base from V and 7 from J; bases not matched to a gene: 5.

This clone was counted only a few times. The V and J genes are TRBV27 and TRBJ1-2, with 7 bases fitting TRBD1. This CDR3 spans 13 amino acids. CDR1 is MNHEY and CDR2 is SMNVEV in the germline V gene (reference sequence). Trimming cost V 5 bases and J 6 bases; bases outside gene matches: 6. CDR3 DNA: TGTGCCAGCAGTAACTCACAGGGGCATGGCTACACCTTC. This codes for CASSNSQGHGYTF.

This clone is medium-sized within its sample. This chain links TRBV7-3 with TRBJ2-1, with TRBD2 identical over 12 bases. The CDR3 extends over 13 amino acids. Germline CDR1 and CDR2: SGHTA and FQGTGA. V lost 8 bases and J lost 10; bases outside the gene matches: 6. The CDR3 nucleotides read TGTGCCAGCGCTAGCGGGGGGGTAAACGAGCAGTTCTTC. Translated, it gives CASASGGVNEQFF.

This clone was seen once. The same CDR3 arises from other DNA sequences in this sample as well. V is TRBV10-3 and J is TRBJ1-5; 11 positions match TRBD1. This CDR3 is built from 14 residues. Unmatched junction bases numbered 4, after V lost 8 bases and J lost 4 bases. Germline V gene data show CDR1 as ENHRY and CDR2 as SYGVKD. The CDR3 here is CAISGTGGNQPQHF. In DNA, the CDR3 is TGTGCCATCTCCGGGACAGGGGGAAATCAGCCCCAGCATTTT.

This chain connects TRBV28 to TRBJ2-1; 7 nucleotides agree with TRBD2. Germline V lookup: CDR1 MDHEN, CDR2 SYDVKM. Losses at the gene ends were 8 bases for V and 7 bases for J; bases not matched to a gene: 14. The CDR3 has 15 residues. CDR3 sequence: CASWGGWDSTNEQFF. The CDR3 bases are TGTGCCAGCTGGGGGGGGTGGGACTCGACGAATGAGCAGTTCTTC.

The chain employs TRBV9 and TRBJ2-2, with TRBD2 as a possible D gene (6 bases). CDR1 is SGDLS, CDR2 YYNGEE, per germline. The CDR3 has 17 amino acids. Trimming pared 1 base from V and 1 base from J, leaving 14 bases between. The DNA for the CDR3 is TGTGCCAGCAGCGTAACGGACGGGGGTCAGAACACCGGGGAGCTGTTTTTT. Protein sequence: CASSVTDGGQNTGELFF.

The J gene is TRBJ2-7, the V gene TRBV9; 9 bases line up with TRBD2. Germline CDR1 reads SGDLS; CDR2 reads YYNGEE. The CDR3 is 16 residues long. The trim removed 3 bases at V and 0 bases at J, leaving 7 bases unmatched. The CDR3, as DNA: TGTGCCAGCAGCGGACAGACTAGCGGTAGCTCCTACGAGCAGTACTTC. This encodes CASSGQTSGSSYEQYF.

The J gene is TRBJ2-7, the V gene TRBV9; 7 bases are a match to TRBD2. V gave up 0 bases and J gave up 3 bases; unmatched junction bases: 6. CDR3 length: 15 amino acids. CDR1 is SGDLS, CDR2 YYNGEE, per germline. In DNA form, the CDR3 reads TGTGCCAGCAGCGTAGCTCCGGGGACTAACTACGAGCAGTACTTC. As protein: CASSVAPGTNYEQYF. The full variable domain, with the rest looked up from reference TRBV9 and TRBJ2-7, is DSGVTQTPKHLITATGQRVTLRCSPRSGDLSVYWYQQSLDQGLQFLIQYYNGEERAKGNILERFSAQQFPDLHSELNLSSLELGDSALYFCASSVAPGTNYEQYFGPGTRLTVT.

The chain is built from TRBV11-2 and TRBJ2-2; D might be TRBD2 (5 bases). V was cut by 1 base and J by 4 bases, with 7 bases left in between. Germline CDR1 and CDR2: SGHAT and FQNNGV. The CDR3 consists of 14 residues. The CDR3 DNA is TGTGCCAGCAGCTTAGTCCGGGGCACCGGGGAGCTGTTTTTT. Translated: CASSLVRGTGELFF. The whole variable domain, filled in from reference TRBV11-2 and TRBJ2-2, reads EAGVAQSPRYKIIEKRQSVAFWCNPISGHATLYWYQQILGQGPKLLIQFQNNGVVDDSQLPKDRFSAERLKGVDSTLKIQPAKLEDSAVYLCASSLVRGTGELFFGEGSRLTVL.

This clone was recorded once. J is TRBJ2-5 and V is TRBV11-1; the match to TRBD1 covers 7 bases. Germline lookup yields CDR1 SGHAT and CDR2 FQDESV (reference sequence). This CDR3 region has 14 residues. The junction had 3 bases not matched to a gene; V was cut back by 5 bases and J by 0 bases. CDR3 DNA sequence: TGTGCCAGCAGCCGACAGGGCAACCAAGAGACCCAGTACTTC. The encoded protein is CASSRQGNQETQYF.

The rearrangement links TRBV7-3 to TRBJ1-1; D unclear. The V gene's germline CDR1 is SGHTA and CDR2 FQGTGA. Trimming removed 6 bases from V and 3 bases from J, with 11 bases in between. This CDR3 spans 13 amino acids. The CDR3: CASSAQRDTEAFF. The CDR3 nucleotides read TGTGCCAGCAGTGCTCAACGGGACACTGAAGCTTTCTTT. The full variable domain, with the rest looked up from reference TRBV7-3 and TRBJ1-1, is GAGVSQTPSNKVTEKGKYVELRCDPISGHTALYWYRQSLGQGPEFLIYFQGTGAADDSGLPNDRFFAVRPEGSVSTLKIQRTERGDSAVYLCASSAQRDTEAFFGQGTRLTVV.